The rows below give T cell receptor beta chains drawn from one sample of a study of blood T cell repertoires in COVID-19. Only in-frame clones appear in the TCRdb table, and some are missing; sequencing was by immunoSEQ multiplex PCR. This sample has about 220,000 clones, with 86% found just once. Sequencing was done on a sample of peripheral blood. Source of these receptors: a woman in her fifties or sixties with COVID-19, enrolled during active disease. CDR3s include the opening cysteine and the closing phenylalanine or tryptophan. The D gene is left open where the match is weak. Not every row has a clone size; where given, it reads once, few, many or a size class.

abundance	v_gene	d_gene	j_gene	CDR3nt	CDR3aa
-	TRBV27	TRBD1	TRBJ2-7	TGTGCCAGCAGTCTCGACAGGGAGTCGATCCCTTACGAGCAGTACTTC	CASSLDRESIPYEQYF
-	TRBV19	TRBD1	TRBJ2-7	TGTGCCAGTAGCATTATTCAAGGACAGGGTCTTAACGAGCAGTACTTC	CASSIIQGQGLNEQYF
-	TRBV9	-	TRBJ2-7	TGTGCCAGCAGCGTAGCCGGTGCAGGCCCTTACGAGCAGTACTTC	CASSVAGAGPYEQYF
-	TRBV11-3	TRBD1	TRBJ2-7	TGTGCCAGCAGCGACAGGGGGTACGAGCAGTACTTC	CASSDRGYEQYF
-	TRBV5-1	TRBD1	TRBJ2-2	TGCGCCAGCAACAGGGGACAGGGTGAGAACACCGGGGAGCTGTTTTTT	CASNRGQGENTGELFF
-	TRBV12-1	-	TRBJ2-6	TGTGCCAGCAGCTTTGCCGGGTTTCGAGAGGCCAACGTCCTGACTTTC	CASSFAGFREANVLTF
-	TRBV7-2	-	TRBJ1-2	TGTGCCAGCAGCTCCAGTCGGCGGAGGGCGGTCTATGGCTACACCTTC	CASSSSRRRAVYGYTF
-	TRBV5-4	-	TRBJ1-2	TGTGCCAGCAGCTTGGCCGGGGGGGACTATGGCTACACCTTC	CASSLAGGDYGYTF
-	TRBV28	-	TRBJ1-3	TGTGCCAGCAGTTTGGGGACAAGCGCTGGAAACACCATATATTTT	CASSLGTSAGNTIYF
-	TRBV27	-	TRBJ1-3	TGTGCCAGCCGTGATACAGGGTCTGGAAACACCATATATTTT	CASRDTGSGNTIYF
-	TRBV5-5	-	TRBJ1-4	TGTGCCAGCAACTTGAATTTTTTCGGATCGGGTGAAAAACTGTTTTTT	CASNLNFFGSGEKLFF
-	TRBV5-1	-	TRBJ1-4	TGCGCCAGCAAAAGGACAACAACTAATGAAAAACTGTTTTTT	CASKRTTTNEKLFF
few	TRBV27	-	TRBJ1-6	TGTGCCAGCAGTGCCCTCAGGGGAAACAATTCACCCCTCCACTTT	CASSALRGNNSPLHF
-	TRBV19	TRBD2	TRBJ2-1	TGTGCCAGTAGTCTCTTAGCGGGGGGGCTCAATGAGCAGTTCTTC	CASSLLAGGLNEQFF